This T cell receptor (beta chain) was sequenced for a study of technical replicates of blood from a handful of donors. Trimming left V 3 bases short and J 3 bases short, with 3 bases between. Germline V gene lookup returns CDR1 WSHSY and CDR2 SAAADI. This CDR3 is built from 11 residues. This clone appeared a single time. Sequencing was performed with immunoSEQ multiplex PCR; in TCRdb, only in-frame clones are kept and a portion is missing. Of approximately 81,000 clones in the sample, almost 96% were seen once. This sequence joins TRBV10-2 and TRBJ2-7; D unresolved. This receptor was obtained from a human donor in good health. The sequencing input was T cells isolated from PBMCs. CDR3 nucleotides: TGCGCCAGCAGTGACTACTACGAGCAGTACTTC. This codes for CASSDYYEQYF.